This T cell receptor beta chain emerged from a study of T-cell memory formation after mild COVID-19. Across the study: TCR clusters were mostly donor specific.

This clonotype was recorded a few times. What it binds is unknown. 5'RACE, which relied on constant-segment primers, yielded TCR alpha and TCR beta cDNA libraries carrying sample barcodes and UMIs. One entry per CDR3 protein, called by TCRdb with MiXCR from the 5' RACE reads. This sample has fewer than 550,000 distinct CDR3 sequences, with over 15% found just once. Per germline, CDR1 SEHNR and CDR2 FQNEAQ (reference sequence). V lost 5 bases and J lost 12, with 16 bases in between. CDR3 size: 13 residues. Whole-study findings and limits: Contracting CD4+ clones were located mainly in CM and EM, and CD8+ clones in EMRA. CD4/CD8 balance characterized clones contracting day 15 to 85, and CD4+ skew characterized later expanders.

The sequenced sample consisted of PBMCs or a T cell subset sorted from them (not recorded which). V gene TRBV7-9 combines with J gene TRBJ1-4; perhaps TRBD1 as D (5 bases). This receptor was identified in an adult woman who had mild COVID-19 (a few samples of this study predate the infection). Cell type and time point are not known. CDR3 in amino acids: CASSPRGDRELFF. CDR3 in DNA: TGTGCCAGCAGCCCCCGAGGGGATCGGGAACTGTTTTTT.